A single sample gave rise to the 27 T cell receptor beta chains below, sequenced in a study of blood T cells in healthy people across ages (dated by TCRdb to between 2014 and 2017). The library was built by means of 5' RACE. The run used an Illumina HiSeq 2500. A second PCR of 7 to 11 cycles was run with a J-beta primer mix and a sample-barcoded 5' primer. TCRdb trimmed public reads at Q25 via fastp, called clones via MiXCR and kept in-frame beta chains. Identical CDR3 protein sequences are pooled into one entry, listed with their most common genes and DNA. For this sample the table gives 750,000 to 950,000 distinct CDR3 sequences, of which around 24% were detected only once. The ten largest clonotypes hold around 3% of the sample. The sample was also reused in another study, on T cells of mothers and their children.

The specimen sequenced was blood. The receptors were gathered from a boy aged 5-17 years in good health.

DNA for the CDR3: TGTGCCAGCAGCTTAGCTCCTACAGGGACCCCAGGTGGGGAGCAGTACTTC. Its protein product is CASSLAPTGTPGGEQYF. V and J are TRBV11-2 and TRBJ2-7; D is perhaps TRBD1 (6 bases). Germline CDR1 reads SGHAT; CDR2 reads FQNNGV. The V end lost 1 base, the J end lost 7 bases, and 23 bases lay between the germline ends. This CDR3 contains 17 residues.

This sequence joins TRBV5-6 and TRBJ2-5; maybe TRBD2 (6 bases). CDR3 length: 14 residues. Germline-derived CDR1 and CDR2 are SGHDT and YYEEEE. Trimming stripped 4 bases from V and 4 bases from J, with 14 bases between. CDR3: CASSPGIAAETQYF. CDR3 bases: TGTGCCAGCAGCCCCGGGATAGCGGCAGAGACCCAGTACTTC.

J is TRBJ1-1 and V is TRBV6-5; no clear D gene. In germline, CDR1 is MNHEY, CDR2 SVGAGI. This CDR3 is 13 amino acids long. V lost 10 bases, J lost 4 bases, and 16 bases lay in between. In DNA, the CDR3 is TGTGCCAACAGCCCCGGGCCCTTCACTGAAGCTTTCTTT. Amino acid sequence: CANSPGPFTEAFF.

The chain is built from TRBV9 and TRBJ2-7; maybe TRBD1 (5 bases). Germline values: CDR1 SGDLS, CDR2 YYNGEE. The CDR3 runs 14 residues. V lost 2 bases, J lost 4 bases, and 13 bases lay in between. The CDR3 region has the DNA TGTGCCAGCAGCGTGGGTGGGGCCGAGTACGAGCAGTACTTC. It specifies CASSVGGAEYEQYF.

The rearrangement joins TRBV3-1 to TRBJ1-6; weak D call: TRBD1 (5 bases). Trimming took 4 bases from V and 15 from J, leaving 22 bases between them. The CDR3 runs to 15 residues. In germline, CDR1 is LGHDT, CDR2 YNNKEL (reference sequence). The CDR3 DNA reads TGTGCCAGCAGCCGGGTGTGGGGCCCGGGGGTCCGCCTCCACTTT. Encoded protein: CASSRVWGPGVRLHF.

In its sample, this clonotype was seen a few times. The CDR3 loop reads CASSVGTGRARGNQPQHF. The CDR3 nucleotides are TGTGCCAGCTCAGTCGGGACAGGGAGGGCCCGAGGGAATCAGCCCCAGCATTTT. J is TRBJ1-5 and V is TRBV18; TRBD1 matches 9 bases. Trimming took 5 bases from V and 4 from J; bases not matched to a gene: 15. In germline, CDR1 is KGHSH, CDR2 LQKENI. There are 18 residues in the CDR3.

This clonotype was detected a few times. In nucleotides, the CDR3 is TGTGCCAGCAGGCGGGTTGGCTACGAGCAGTACTTC. Amino acids: CASRRVGYEQYF. The genes are TRBV6-4 and TRBJ2-7; D is perhaps TRBD2 (5 bases). This CDR3 region has 12 residues. Germline loops: CDR1 MRHNA, CDR2 SNTAGT. The V gene lost 6 bases and the J gene lost 3 bases, with 9 bases spanning the gap.

DNA for the CDR3: TGTGCCATCAGTGAGTCCCGCCAGGGCAGTTCCGCTTTCGTGAACACTGAAGCTTTCTTT. It encodes CAISESRQGSSAFVNTEAFF. This chain uses TRBV10-3 with TRBJ1-1; D may be TRBD1 (5 bases). Deletions cut 0 bases from V and 0 bases from J, with 23 bases between. Germline CDR1 ENHRY, CDR2 SYGVKD. CDR3 length: 20 amino acids.

This clonotype was counted a few times. The chain uses TRBV2 and TRBJ1-1; 10 nucleotides match TRBD1. There are 13 residues in the CDR3. Looked up from germline, CDR1 is SNHLY and CDR2 is FYNNEI. Trimming at V came to 7 bases and at J to 11 bases, leaving 10 bases not matched to a gene. The CDR3 DNA sequence: TGTGCCAGCACCCCTGACAGGGGGCGGGAGGCTTTCTTT. It is translated as CASTPDRGREAFF. Drawing the rest from reference TRBV2 and TRBJ1-1, the complete variable domain is EPEVTQTPSHQVTQMGQEVILRCVPISNHLYFYWYRQILGQKVEFLVSFYNNEISEKSEIFDDQFSVERPDGSNFTLKIRSTKLEDSAMYFCASTPDRGREAFFGQGTRLTVV.

This clonotype has more than one count but fewer than ten. This chain links TRBV5-1 with TRBJ2-1, with TRBD2 matching 9 bases. CDR1 and CDR2 from the germline V gene are SGHRS and YFSETQ. The CDR3 spans 14 residues. Germline trimming cut 6 bases from V and 8 bases from J; bases unmatched to any gene: 9. This CDR3 reads CASTVRGGFDEQFF. In DNA form, the CDR3 reads TGCGCCAGCACGGTGCGGGGGGGTTTCGATGAGCAGTTCTTC.

The rearrangement joins TRBV10-3 to TRBJ2-5, with D tentatively TRBD2 (6 bases). The J call is uncertain, as TRBJ2-1 better fits the DNA end. Germline values: CDR1 ENHRY, CDR2 SYGVKD. The CDR3 totals 16 residues. The CDR3 coding sequence is TGTGCCATCAGTTCGGCTCGCGGGGAAAAACACAATGAGCAGTTCTTC. Its protein is CAISSARGEKHNEQFF.

This chain connects TRBV5-1 to TRBJ2-1, with D perhaps TRBD1 (6 bases). The V end was cut by 7 bases, the J end by 8 bases, with 19 bases between. Germline lookup yields CDR1 SGHRS and CDR2 YFSETQ. The CDR3 is 14 residues long. CDR3 bases: TGCGCCAGCTCTGTGGACAGCGCAGGGGATGAGCAGTTCTTC. Amino acids: CASSVDSAGDEQFF.

This clonotype was seen a handful of times. This rearrangement joins TRBV4-1 to TRBJ1-1, with D perhaps TRBD1 (6 bases). The CDR3 totals 16 residues. Germline CDR1 MGHRA, CDR2 YSYEKL. V was shortened by 1 base and J by 1 base, with 13 bases between the two germline ends. Here the CDR3 DNA reads TGCGCCAGCAGCCAAGTAATGAGGGGGGCGAACACTGAAGCTTTCTTT. Its protein is CASSQVMRGANTEAFF.

The chain combines TRBV5-1 with TRBJ1-5, with 8 bases matching TRBD1. CDR1 and CDR2 (germline): SGHRS, YFSETQ. The V gene end was trimmed by 4 bases and the J gene end by 0 bases; junction bases not matched to a gene: 6. The CDR3 has 16 amino acids. The CDR3 spells CASSPGQGYSNQPQHF. The CDR3 coding sequence is TGCGCCAGCAGCCCCGGACAGGGTTATAGCAATCAGCCCCAGCATTTT.

J is TRBJ2-3 and V is TRBV5-1; possibly TRBD1 for D (5 bases). There are 16 residues in the CDR3. Germline CDR1 is SGHRS and CDR2 is YFSETQ. With 0 bases removed from V and 5 bases from J, the gap between germline ends came to 16 bases. CDR3 in DNA: TGCGCCAGCAGCTTGGCCACGTCAGGGCTTGGAGATACGCAGTATTTT. It is translated as CASSLATSGLGDTQYF. The full variable domain, rest sourced from reference TRBV5-1 and TRBJ2-3, is KAGVTQTPRYLIKTRGQQVTLSCSPISGHRSVSWYQQTPGQGLQFLFEYFSETQRNKGNFPGRFSGRQFSNSRSEMNVSTLELGDSALYLCASSLATSGLGDTQYFGPGTRLTVL.

The CDR3 bases are TGTGCCAGCAGCGCCTTTTTTGCGGGAGGGAACACCGGGGAGCTGTTTTTT. Protein sequence: CASSAFFAGGNTGELFF. The V gene is TRBV7-8, the J gene TRBJ2-2; 8 nucleotides align to TRBD2. The CDR3 consists of 17 residues. The V gene end was trimmed by 5 bases and the J gene end by 1 base; junction bases not matched to a gene: 9. Germline V gives CDR1 SGHVS, CDR2 FQNEAQ.

This clonotype was observed many times. This chain joins TRBV20-1 and TRBJ2-1; the D is unclear. The germline CDR1 and CDR2 sequences are DFQATT and SNEGSKA (reference sequence). The V end was cut by 0 bases, the J end by 9 bases, with 9 bases between. This CDR3 spans 12 amino acids. CDR3 protein: CSARDRRREQFF. Written as DNA, the CDR3 is TGCAGTGCTAGAGATCGAAGACGTGAGCAGTTCTTC.

The chain carries TRBV5-1 and TRBJ2-1; D is perhaps TRBD2 (5 bases). The J call may not be correct, given that the DNA end is closer to TRBJ2-5. Germline V lookup: CDR1 SGHRS, CDR2 YFSETQ. This CDR3 is 15 amino acids long. CDR3: CASSSAGPRGETQYF. The CDR3, as DNA: TGCGCCAGCAGCTCCGCGGGCCCGAGAGGAGAGACCCAGTACTTC.

This clonotype was seen repeatedly, ten times or more. A read error may produce the germline difference seen at one junction end. The V call is TRBV5-1, the J call TRBJ2-6; 7 bases are shared with TRBD1. The CDR3 totals 15 residues. CDR1 and CDR2 from the germline V gene are SGHRS and YFSETQ. The CDR3 sequence is CASSSTGSGANVLTF. CDR3 bases: TGTGCCAGCAGCTCGACAGGGTCAGGGGCCAACGTCCTGACTTTC.

The rearrangement joins TRBV9 to TRBJ2-1; 11 bases map to TRBD2. Germline V gene lookup returns CDR1 SGDLS and CDR2 YYNGEE. V was clipped by 4 bases and J by 5 bases; unmatched bases: 8. The CDR3 loop spans 16 amino acids. As DNA, the CDR3 is TGTGCCAGCAGCTCGCCGGGACTAGCGGTCAACAATGAGCAGTTCTTC. Protein sequence: CASSSPGLAVNNEQFF.

The J gene is TRBJ2-1, the V gene TRBV5-5; D could derive from TRBD1 or TRBD2 (5 bases each). V shed 3 bases and J shed 14 bases, with 15 bases lying between them. Germline V lookup: CDR1 SGHKS, CDR2 YYEKEE (reference sequence). The CDR3 consists of 12 residues. The CDR3 DNA is TGTGCCAGCAGCTACACCGGGGACGAAAAGTTCTTC. Translated, it gives CASSYTGDEKFF. The whole variable domain, filled in from reference TRBV5-5 and TRBJ2-1, reads DAGVTQSPTHLIKTRGQQVTLRCSPISGHKSVSWYQQVLGQGPQFIFQYYEKEERGRGNFPDRFSARQFPNYSSELNVNALLLGDSALYLCASSYTGDEKFFGPGTRLTVL.

In its sample, this clonotype was seen a few times. J is TRBJ1-5 and V is TRBV12-3 or TRBV12-4; TRBD1 aligns across 9 bases. The CDR3 covers 16 residues. The V gene end was trimmed by 5 bases and the J gene end by 4 bases; junction bases not matched to a gene: 9. CDR3 sequence (DNA): TGTGCCAGCAGTAAAGCGGGACAGGGCCCTAATCAGCCCCAGCATTTT. This gives the protein CASSKAGQGPNQPQHF.

The CDR3 is CASSEVSRETQYF. CDR3 sequence (DNA): TGTGCCAGCAGTGAAGTATCAAGAGAGACCCAGTACTTC. This sequence joins TRBV2 and TRBJ2-5; D unclear. Trimming took off 1 base at V and 4 bases at J, with 7 bases between the two ends. The CDR3 sequence is 13 residues long. Per germline, CDR1 SNHLY and CDR2 FYNNEI.

In DNA, the CDR3 is TGTGCCGTAGAGCCAGACAGGGGACAAGGGACCGGGGAGCTGTTTTTT. Its protein is CAVEPDRGQGTGELFF. The V gene is TRBV10-3, the J gene TRBJ2-2; 8 nucleotides agree with TRBD1. V was clipped by 11 bases and J by 5 bases; unmatched bases: 16. The germline gives CDR1 ENHRY, CDR2 SYGVKD. The CDR3 loop spans 16 amino acids.

This CDR3 is CASSHEGLAGGPGEQFF. CDR3 DNA: TGCGCCAGCAGCCATGAGGGACTAGCGGGGGGGCCTGGTGAGCAGTTCTTC. This sequence joins TRBV4-1 and TRBJ2-1, with 16 positions matching TRBD2. This CDR3 spans 17 amino acids. CDR1 is MGHRA and CDR2 is YSYEKL in the germline V gene. Trimming cost V 3 bases and J 9 bases; bases outside gene matches: 8.

V is TRBV28 and J is TRBJ2-7; D possibly corresponds to TRBD1 (6 bases). CDR1 is MDHEN and CDR2 is SYDVKM in the germline V gene. This CDR3 contains 13 residues. V gave up 6 bases and J gave up 5 bases, with 14 bases separating them. DNA for the CDR3: TGTGCCAGCAGCCCCCTGGACAGAAACGAGCAGTACTTC. Translating gives CASSPLDRNEQYF.

This clonotype turned up a few times. V is TRBV10-3 and J is TRBJ2-1; D is perhaps TRBD1 or TRBD2 (5 bases each). V was pared by 6 bases and J by 4 bases, with 13 bases between. The CDR3 is 14 amino acids. Germline V lookup: CDR1 ENHRY, CDR2 SYGVKD. The CDR3 spells CAISRDQSYNEQFF. Written as DNA, the CDR3 is TGTGCCATCAGCCGGGACCAAAGTTACAATGAGCAGTTCTTC.